This T cell receptor beta chain originates from a study of blood T cell repertoires in COVID-19 (dated by TCRdb to about 2020). As for the study more broadly: Collaborator samples came from the United States, Italy and Spain and covered acute and convalescent phases of COVID-19. The prospective study material was composed of cDNA or gDNA derived from T cells, B-cell-depleted T cells, or PBMCs. The dataset comprised deeply sampled blood TCRbeta repertoires from subjects exposed to, actively infected with, or recovered from COVID-19. The repertoires were released in a freely available public database intended as a resource for research on the immune response to SARS-CoV-2. Samples came from the ongoing ImmuneRACE study (first 160 participants) plus 1,254 subjects from 6 global collaborators. Sample metadata almost always included a de-identified subject ID, COVID-19 status, age in years and sex. Where available, HLA class I and class II types were taken from metadata supplied by the sample provider and were not determined by assay-based typing.

Trimming takes 0 bases from V and 4 bases from J, and the germline ends sit 13 bases apart. Sequences WSHSY (CDR1) and SAAADI (CDR2) are obtained from the germline V gene. The CDR3 spans 15 residues, from the cysteine through the phenylalanine. This entry keeps only the CDR3 DNA: 45 bases, framed from base 1. The immunoSEQ Assay, a bias-controlled multiplex PCR, was used to amplify TCRbeta CDR3 regions from genomic DNA. Processing in the source paper ran as follows. Nucleated cell counts per sample were estimated from amplification of reference gene primers within the assay. To quantify the absolute abundance of each unique TCRbeta CDR3 rearrangement, sequence reads were collapsed and filtered. For each sample, productive Simpson clonality was calculated as the square root of Simpson's diversity index across productive rearrangements. TCRdb re-hosts the immuneACCESS table, in-frame sequences only. Its copies lack some clones; in the studies checked, an unresolved V gene accounts for under half of them, and the cause for the rest is not known. Clone size and V and J calls were adopted from that table, with D and trimming inferred from the DNA. In all, the sample holds 45,000 to 55,000 clones, and more than 70% of those were seen once. Over 4.5% of the sample comes from the top ten.

The research as a whole found: How much clinical and demographic metadata was included differed by source and by participant, and the metadata was provided uncurated.

With respect to this clone: The specificity of this receptor is unknown. No base-level quality is on record; no much larger clone is a single base apart.

The collaborating institutions used their own protocols to collect whole blood in K2EDTA tubes. Collaborator samples were shipped for TCRbeta analysis as frozen whole blood, isolated PBMCs, or DNA extracted from either sample type. In this chain, TRBV10-2 is recombined with TRBJ2-7; TRBD1 is a possible D gene, resting on 6 matching bases. The specimen was peripheral blood. The clonotype originates from a human donor in a cohort sampled during active COVID-19. The bases are TGCGCCAGCAGTGAGTCACCCAGGGGCGTTTACGAGCAGTACTTC. This yields the protein CASSESPRGVYEQYF.